The 32 T cell receptor beta chains below come from one sample, sequenced in a study of blood T cells in healthy people across ages. Then a second PCR, running roughly 7 to 11 cycles, was carried out with a sample-barcoded 5' primer and a J-beta primer mix. TCRdb independently ran MiXCR on the 5' RACE reads; one entry per CDR3 protein. The sample has 1.5 million to 2 million distinct CDR3 sequences, roughly 52% seen once. The sequenced sample was blood. The source of these receptors is a middle-aged woman in good health.

This clonotype was counted between two and nine times. A much larger clone differs by one base, so this may be a read error. The V gene is TRBV29-1, the J gene TRBJ2-7; either TRBD1 or TRBD2 may supply D (5 bases each). CDR3 length: 13 amino acids. Trimming removed 7 bases at V and 6 bases at J, with 19 bases between. Germline V CDR1 and CDR2: SQVTM, ANQGSEA. The CDR3: CSGAQPGTGEQYF. DNA of the CDR3: TGCAGCGGTGCCCAACCGGGGACGGGCGAGCAGTACTTC.

A few counts support this clonotype. J is TRBJ1-2 and V is TRBV9; D unresolved. Trimming shortened V by 0 bases and J by 2 bases, and 11 bases separated the two germline ends. The CDR3 loop spans 15 amino acids. From germline, CDR1 is SGDLS and CDR2 YYNGEE. The CDR3 is CASSVDWQANYGYTF. The CDR3 DNA follows: TGTGCCAGCAGCGTAGATTGGCAGGCCAACTATGGCTACACCTTC.

The V call is TRBV7-2, the J call TRBJ1-2; 8 nucleotides line up with TRBD1. The V gene end was trimmed by 5 bases and the J gene end by 5 bases; junction bases not matched to a gene: 7. Germline loops: CDR1 SGHTA, CDR2 FQGNSA. This CDR3 comprises 14 residues. CDR3 amino acids: CASSRRQGRYGYTF. The CDR3 nucleotides are TGTGCCAGCAGCCGGAGACAGGGGCGTTATGGCTACACCTTC.

This clonotype has only a few counts. The chain uses TRBV20-1 and TRBJ1-5; 7 positions agree with TRBD1. After removal of 3 bases from V and 2 bases from J, the junction contained 7 bases not matched to a gene. The CDR3 spans 15 residues. CDR1 is DFQATT and CDR2 is SNEGSKA in the germline V gene (reference sequence). CDR3 amino acids: CSARVDREGNQPQHF. As DNA, the CDR3 is TGCAGTGCTAGGGTCGACAGGGAGGGCAATCAGCCCCAGCATTTT.

The chain employs TRBV27 and TRBJ2-2; D possibly corresponds to TRBD2 (5 bases). Per the germline V gene, CDR1 is MNHEY and CDR2 is SMNVEV (reference sequence). The CDR3 is made up of 14 amino acids. Trimming took off 5 bases at V and 1 base at J, with 8 bases between the two ends. The CDR3 protein is CASSLTRNTGELFF. In nucleotides, the CDR3 is TGTGCCAGCAGTCTCACTAGGAACACCGGGGAGCTGTTTTTT.

This clonotype was picked up a small number of times. The chain has TRBV6-2 or TRBV6-3 and TRBJ2-3, with 10 positions matching TRBD1. The length of the CDR3 is 16 residues. With 2 bases clipped from V and 3 bases from J, the junction kept 5 bases outside the gene matches. Germline loops: CDR1 MNHEY, CDR2 SVGEGT. In DNA form, the CDR3 reads TGTGCCAGCAGTTACGGACAGGGGGAGAGGACAGATACGCAGTATTTT. Translating it yields CASSYGQGERTDTQYF.

This sequence joins TRBV5-1 and TRBJ2-1; D ambiguous. CDR3 length equals 12 residues. Germline V lookup: CDR1 SGHRS, CDR2 YFSETQ. Trimming stripped 4 bases from V and 7 bases from J, with 9 bases between. CDR3 residues: CASSENLNEQFF. The CDR3 nucleotides read TGCGCCAGCAGCGAGAATCTTAATGAGCAGTTCTTC.

The gene calls are TRBV18 and TRBJ1-2, with no clear D. With 6 bases removed from V and 4 bases from J, the gap between germline ends came to 15 bases. Germline-derived CDR1 and CDR2 are KGHSH and LQKENI. The CDR3 is made up of 14 amino acids. The CDR3 spells CASSSLSPSYGYTF. The CDR3 DNA reads as TGTGCCAGCTCTAGCCTATCTCCGAGCTATGGCTACACCTTC.

The chain uses TRBV10-3 and TRBJ2-5; D remains ambiguous. Germline V gene lookup returns CDR1 ENHRY and CDR2 SYGVKD. Trimming shortened V by 9 bases and J by 5 bases, and 10 bases separated the two germline ends. CDR3 size: 11 residues. DNA of the CDR3: TGTGCCATTAAGAAGGAGGAGACCCAGTACTTC. It specifies CAIKKEETQYF.

This clonotype was counted between two and nine times. The CDR3 coding sequence is TGTGCCAGCAGCTTGACCGGGGGGCGAGGGCGTAGCACAGATACGCAGTATTTT. Protein: CASSLTGGRGRSTDTQYF. The genes are TRBV7-2 and TRBJ2-3; TRBD2 might be the D (7 bases). The CDR3 extends over 18 amino acids. Germline V CDR1 and CDR2: SGHTA, FQGNSA. The V gene lost 3 bases and the J gene lost 0 bases, with 19 bases spanning the gap.

This sequence joins TRBV9 and TRBJ2-1, with D tentatively TRBD1 (6 bases). Trimming cost V 0 bases and J 0 bases, with 13 bases left between them. This CDR3 is 17 amino acids long. Germline loops: CDR1 SGDLS, CDR2 YYNGEE. The CDR3 DNA reads as TGTGCCAGCAGCGTAGCCCCCCAGGGGAGCTCCTACAATGAGCAGTTCTTC. This sequence encodes CASSVAPQGSSYNEQFF.

The J gene is TRBJ1-6, the V gene TRBV7-9; tentative D call: TRBD1 (5 bases). Trimming took 5 bases from V and 5 from J, leaving 13 bases between them. The germline V gene encodes CDR1 SEHNR and CDR2 FQNEAQ (reference sequence). The CDR3 runs 15 residues. CDR3 in DNA: TGTGCCAGCAGCCCGGGTGGGGGGAATAATTCACCCCTCCACTTT. Its translation is CASSPGGGNNSPLHF.

The chain combines TRBV4-3 with TRBJ2-1, with D possibly TRBD2 on 7 matching bases. This CDR3 has 15 residues. The V gene's germline CDR1 is LGHNA and CDR2 YSLEER. Trimming pared 3 bases from V and 9 bases from J, leaving 18 bases between. The CDR3 DNA is TGCGCCAGCAGCCATCGAGAGGGGGGGGCAAGTGAGCAGTTCTTC. Its protein is CASSHREGGASEQFF.

The table lists this clonotype with a few counts. The chain combines TRBV6-2 or TRBV6-3 with TRBJ2-5; D not resolved. The CDR3 runs 13 residues. From germline, CDR1 is MNHEY and CDR2 SVGEGT. V lost 7 bases, J lost 0 bases, and 9 bases lay in between. The DNA for the CDR3 is TGTGCCAGCATCGGGCAACACCAAGAGACCCAGTACTTC. It is translated as CASIGQHQETQYF.

V usage is TRBV2 and J usage is TRBJ2-5; maybe TRBD1 (5 bases). Germline CDR1 is SNHLY and CDR2 is FYNNEI. V shed 3 bases and J shed 6 bases, with 20 bases lying between them. The CDR3 covers 16 residues. CDR3 coding DNA: TGTGCCAGCAGTGATCGGTATCAGCAGGGTAGGAAGACCCAGTACTTC. This sequence encodes CASSDRYQQGRKTQYF.

This clonotype was seen a handful of times. The genes are TRBV20-1 and TRBJ2-7; D may correspond to TRBD1 or TRBD2 (5 bases each). Germline V gene data show CDR1 as DFQATT and CDR2 as SNEGSKA (reference sequence). The CDR3 is 13 residues long. V lost 5 bases and J 5 bases, leaving 16 bases between the germline ends. The CDR3 loop is CSALPLGVDEQYF. As DNA, the CDR3 is TGCAGTGCTCTACCTTTGGGGGTTGACGAGCAGTACTTC.

The rearrangement links TRBV6-5 to TRBJ2-3; D is unresolved. CDR3 size: 13 residues. Trimming shortened V by 5 bases and J by 5 bases, and 11 bases separated the two germline ends. The germline gives CDR1 MNHEY, CDR2 SVGAGI. The chain's CDR3 is CASSDPGVDTQYF. CDR3 nucleotide sequence: TGTGCCAGCAGTGATCCTGGGGTAGATACGCAGTATTTT.

This clonotype came up a few times. The chain uses TRBV21-1 and TRBJ2-5; the table names TRBD1, a call not compared with the DNA. TRBV21-1 is an annotated pseudogene. This CDR3 contains 17 residues. CDR3 in DNA: TGTGCCAGCAGCAAGGCCCGGGACAGGGGGAAGCAAGAGACCCAGTACTTC. This sequence encodes CASSKARDRGKQETQYF.

This clonotype has a handful of counts. The V gene is TRBV12-3 or TRBV12-4, the J gene TRBJ2-5; D possibly uses TRBD1 or TRBD2 (5 bases each). CDR3 length: 14 amino acids. Trimming pared 5 bases from V and 2 bases from J, leaving 12 bases between. CDR3 DNA sequence: TGTGCCAGCAGTAACCGGGACGCTCAAGAGACCCAGTACTTC. Translation: CASSNRDAQETQYF.

This chain connects TRBV5-1 to TRBJ1-1; 7 nucleotides line up with TRBD1. The CDR3 runs to 15 residues. Trimming removed 6 bases from V and 0 bases from J; junction bases left unmatched: 8. The germline gives CDR1 SGHRS, CDR2 YFSETQ. Here the CDR3 reads CASMAGGGLNTEAFF. The CDR3 coding sequence is TGCGCCAGCATGGCCGGAGGGGGCTTGAACACTGAAGCTTTCTTT.

There are a few counts of this clonotype. The chain carries TRBV4-1 and TRBJ1-2, with a possible D match to TRBD1 (6 bases). CDR1 is MGHRA, CDR2 YSYEKL, per germline. CDR3 length equals 17 residues. Trimming removed 1 base at V and 6 bases at J, with 21 bases between. This CDR3 is CASSQGELPTGKDGYTF. For the CDR3, the DNA is TGCGCCAGCAGCCAAGGTGAATTACCGACAGGAAAGGATGGCTACACCTTC.

The chain uses TRBV10-2 and TRBJ2-4; 12 nucleotides match TRBD1. The DNA end is more similar to TRBJ2-7, so the J call may be wrong. CDR3 size: 14 residues. Germline CDR1 is WSHSY and CDR2 is SAAADI. The CDR3 DNA reads TGCGCCAGCAGTCAGGGACAGGGGGCAGGCGAGCAGTACTTC. It translates to CASSQGQGAGEQYF.

This rearrangement joins TRBV9 to TRBJ2-3; TRBD2 aligns across 9 bases. The CDR3 loop spans 17 amino acids. J was trimmed by 6 bases and V by 3 bases; bases with no gene match: 14. The V gene's germline CDR1 is SGDLS and CDR2 YYNGEE. The CDR3 region has the DNA TGTGCCAGCAGCGACGATAGCGGGGGATCCTTTATGGATACGCAGTATTTT. This translates into CASSDDSGGSFMDTQYF.

This clonotype was seen more than once but under ten times. V usage is TRBV11-1 and J usage is TRBJ2-7; D may be TRBD2 (6 bases). In germline, CDR1 is SGHAT, CDR2 FQDESV (reference sequence). This CDR3 is built from 13 residues. The germline V and J ends were trimmed by 5 bases and 6 bases, with 14 bases remaining between them. The CDR3 coding sequence is TGTGCCAGCAGCCGCGGGACCCCCCTCGAGCAGTACTTC. As protein: CASSRGTPLEQYF.

In this sample, this clonotype turned up once. V usage is TRBV14 and J usage is TRBJ2-5; D gene ambiguous. Between the trimmed V and J ends, which lost 1 base and 6 bases, there was a span of 12 bases. This CDR3 is 14 amino acids long. Germline loops: CDR1 SGHDN, CDR2 FVKESK. CDR3 in amino acids: CASSQVVVPQTQYF. CDR3 coding DNA: TGTGCCAGCAGCCAAGTTGTCGTCCCCCAGACCCAGTACTTC.

The chain combines TRBV20-1 with TRBJ2-1; 10 positions match TRBD2. CDR3 length equals 14 residues. After removal of 5 bases from V and 9 bases from J, the junction contained 10 bases not matched to a gene. Per the germline V gene, CDR1 is DFQATT and CDR2 is SNEGSKA (reference sequence). CDR3 sequence: CSASAGGPISEQFF. The CDR3 bases are TGCAGTGCTTCAGCGGGGGGGCCGATCAGTGAGCAGTTCTTC.

The gene calls are TRBV12-3 or TRBV12-4 and TRBJ2-3; 14 nucleotides match TRBD2. This CDR3 spans 16 amino acids. Unmatched junction bases numbered 3, after V lost 3 bases and J lost 4 bases. CDR3 in DNA: TGTGCCAGCAGTTTGACTAGCGGGGGGGCCGCAGATACGCAGTATTTT. This translates into CASSLTSGGAADTQYF.

This chain links TRBV12-3 or TRBV12-4 with TRBJ2-7; D is possibly TRBD1 (6 bases). The CDR3 runs 15 residues. Between the trimmed V and J ends, which lost 5 bases and 6 bases, there was a span of 20 bases. In nucleotides, the CDR3 is TGTGCCAGCAGTAGGCAACAGGGAACCCAGGGCGAGCAGTACTTC. Protein sequence: CASSRQQGTQGEQYF.

This chain links TRBV20-1 with TRBJ2-5, with D perhaps given as TRBD1 or TRBD2 (6 bases each). The CDR3 is 13 residues long. Germline loops: CDR1 DFQATT, CDR2 SNEGSKA (reference sequence). The DNA of the CDR3 is TGCAGCGCAGTAGGGGGGTACCAAGAGACCCAGTACTTC. This translates into CSAVGGYQETQYF.

This sequence joins TRBV2 and TRBJ2-5, with D tentatively TRBD2 (5 bases). V lost 11 bases and J 3 bases, leaving 16 bases between the germline ends. Germline lookup yields CDR1 SNHLY and CDR2 FYNNEI. The CDR3 runs to 13 residues. CDR3 sequence: CAPKKREEETQYF. The CDR3 DNA reads as TGTGCCCCCAAAAAGAGGGAAGAAGAGACCCAGTACTTC.

The chain joins TRBV10-3 to TRBJ2-7; 11 bases agree with TRBD1. In germline, CDR1 is ENHRY, CDR2 SYGVKD. This CDR3 contains 15 residues. V shed 4 bases and J 4 bases; nucleotides not matched to a gene: 6. CDR3 nucleotide sequence: TGTGCCATCAGTGCCCCGGGGGACAGGGGGTACGAGCAGTACTTC. Amino acids: CAISAPGDRGYEQYF.

This clonotype was counted many times. The chain is built from TRBV7-2 and TRBJ2-5, with D possibly matching TRBD2 (5 bases). There are 14 residues in the CDR3. Germline V gene data show CDR1 as SGHTA and CDR2 as FQGNSA. V lost 1 base and J lost 4, with 10 bases in between. The CDR3, as DNA: TGTGCCAGCAGCTTAGAACTAGGAAGAGAGACCCAGTACTTC. Translated, it gives CASSLELGRETQYF.